This passage covers 29 T cell receptor beta chains from one sample sequenced in a study of T-cell reconstitution after alpha-beta-depleted transplantation in children. As it was prepared, the TCRbeta library received unique molecular identifiers. TCRdb reprocessed the PCR reads via MiXCR and lists one record per CDR3 protein. Counted here are about 900,000 distinct CDR3 sequences, about 30% occurring once; the ten biggest clones make up over 25%. The material was PBMCs, mostly from graft donor cells, obtained 360 days after TCRalphabeta/CD19-depleted stem cell transplant. These receptors all stem from a boy in the first two years of life who had a stem cell transplant for SCID, so the T cells may come from the graft donor.

This clonotype came up once. The CDR3 here is CASSLVQDNSYEQYF. The CDR3 DNA is TGTGCCAGCAGCTTAGTCCAGGACAATTCCTACGAGCAGTACTTC. The chain joins TRBV13 to TRBJ2-7, with a tentative D call TRBD1 (5 bases). Germline V gives CDR1 PRHDT, CDR2 FYEKMQ (reference sequence). V gave up 1 base and J gave up 1 base, with 11 bases separating them. The CDR3 contains 15 residues.

The rearrangement joins TRBV7-3 to TRBJ2-3, with 8 nucleotides matching TRBD2. CDR1 and CDR2 (germline): SGHTA, FQGTGA. Germline trimming cut 3 bases from V and 7 bases from J; bases unmatched to any gene: 6. The CDR3 length is 14 residues. The CDR3 nucleotides read TGTGCCAGCAGCTTTAGCGGGGCTCGAAATACGCAGTATTTT. Translated: CASSFSGARNTQYF. Drawing the rest from reference TRBV7-3 and TRBJ2-3, the complete variable domain is GAGVSQTPSNKVTEKGKYVELRCDPISGHTALYWYRQSLGQGPEFLIYFQGTGAADDSGLPNDRFFAVRPEGSVSTLKIQRTERGDSAVYLCASSFSGARNTQYFGPGTRLTVL.

The rearrangement joins TRBV27 to TRBJ2-3; D unclear. With 0 bases removed from V and 2 bases from J, the gap between germline ends came to 18 bases. This CDR3 contains 18 residues. The germline V gene encodes CDR1 MNHEY and CDR2 SMNVEV (reference sequence). The CDR3 loop reads CASSLSLPTNYHTDTQYF. CDR3 bases: TGTGCCAGCAGTTTATCCCTCCCCACGAATTACCACACAGATACGCAGTATTTT.

There are a few counts of this clonotype. V usage is TRBV7-3 and J usage is TRBJ2-5; the D call may be TRBD1 or TRBD2 (7 bases each). The germline CDR1 and CDR2 sequences are SGHTA and FQGTGA. This CDR3 comprises 16 residues. V gave up 5 bases and J gave up 5 bases, with 21 bases separating them. The CDR3: CASSPQGQGRAETQYF. CDR3 nucleotides: TGTGCCAGCAGCCCACAGGGGCAGGGGAGGGCTGAGACCCAGTACTTC.

This clonotype was found a few times. The chain employs TRBV21-1 and TRBJ1-5; the table's D call TRBD1 went unverified against the DNA. TRBV21-1 is a recognized pseudogene. This CDR3 region has 17 residues. The CDR3 here is CASSKWVVRTGRQPQHF. DNA for the CDR3: TGTGCCAGCAGCAAATGGGTAGTTCGTACAGGCCGTCAGCCCCAGCATTTT.

The chain joins TRBV7-2 to TRBJ2-2; D is uncertain. Trimming removed 1 base at V and 6 bases at J, with 15 bases between. Germline-derived CDR1 and CDR2 are SGHTA and FQGNSA. The CDR3 loop spans 16 amino acids. The CDR3 DNA reads as TGTGCCAGCAGCTTAGTATGGGGAACCCGCTCCGGGGAGCTGTTTTTT. The encoded protein is CASSLVWGTRSGELFF.

This sequence joins TRBV7-2 and TRBJ2-7; the D is unclear. Trimming removed 0 bases at V and 6 bases at J, with 15 bases between. The CDR3 has 15 residues. Germline CDR1 SGHTA, CDR2 FQGNSA. Here the CDR3 DNA reads TGTGCCAGCAGCTTAGCGAGGCCGGATAGATTCGAGCAGTACTTC. This codes for CASSLARPDRFEQYF.

This clonotype was picked up one time. The chain couples TRBV12-3 or TRBV12-4 to TRBJ2-3; D is possibly TRBD2 (6 bases). This CDR3 has 15 amino acids. The ends were cut back, 2 bases at V and 6 bases at J, with 15 bases in the middle. The CDR3 loop reads CASSLTLGGVDTQYF. DNA of the CDR3: TGTGCCAGCAGTTTAACGCTAGGCGGGGTGGATACGCAGTATTTT.

The sample holds a few counts of this clonotype. The chain recombines TRBV7-2 with TRBJ2-2, with D hard to call. V was pared by 1 base and J by 6 bases, with 12 bases between. Per the germline V gene, CDR1 is SGHTA and CDR2 is FQGNSA. The CDR3 spans 15 residues. This chain's CDR3 is CASSLDYGRAGELFF. CDR3 nucleotides: TGTGCCAGCAGCTTAGACTACGGCCGGGCCGGGGAGCTGTTTTTT.

This clonotype was seen only a few times. V and J are TRBV7-8 and TRBJ1-2; tentatively, D is TRBD1 (5 bases). The germline V and J ends were trimmed by 5 bases and 3 bases, with 19 bases remaining between them. Germline V CDR1 and CDR2: SGHVS, FQNEAQ. This CDR3 is built from 16 residues. Here the CDR3 DNA reads TGTGCCAGCAGCCCCTTACGCGCTGGGGGTGACTATGGCTACACCTTC. Amino acids: CASSPLRAGGDYGYTF.

The chain carries TRBV13 and TRBJ1-1; 7 positions agree with TRBD1. This CDR3 is built from 15 residues. With V trimmed by 6 bases and J by 7 bases, 14 bases remained unmatched. The germline V gene encodes CDR1 PRHDT and CDR2 FYEKMQ (reference sequence). The DNA of the CDR3 is TGTGCCAGCAGGCTCGAAGACAGGGTAGTTGGTGAAGCTTTCTTT. It yields the protein CASRLEDRVVGEAFF.

This clonotype has only a few counts. The genes are TRBV7-9 and TRBJ1-1, with D tentatively TRBD1 (6 bases). The CDR3 runs 9 residues. From germline, CDR1 is SEHNR and CDR2 FQNEAQ (reference sequence). V was pared by 6 bases and J by 11 bases, with 7 bases between. The CDR3 nucleotides are TGTGCCAGCAGTCAGGGGGCTTTCTTT. This translates into CASSQGAFF.

The chain uses TRBV6-4 and TRBJ2-2, with 14 bases that match TRBD2. The V gene end was trimmed by 6 bases and the J gene end by 0 bases; junction bases not matched to a gene: 9. Germline V gene data show CDR1 as MRHNA and CDR2 as SNTAGT. The CDR3 length is 19 residues. CDR3 in amino acids: CASRKPGLAGGSNTGELFF. The CDR3 DNA reads TGTGCCAGCAGAAAACCTGGACTAGCGGGGGGATCGAACACCGGGGAGCTGTTTTTT.

The rearrangement links TRBV6-5 to TRBJ2-6; 10 nucleotides match TRBD2. With V trimmed by 3 bases and J by 0 bases, 8 bases remained unmatched. The CDR3 has 19 residues. Looked up from germline, CDR1 is MNHEY and CDR2 is SVGAGI. The CDR3 DNA follows: TGTGCCAGCAGTTATAGGGGAGCGGGGGGGCCCTCTGGGGCCAACGTCCTGACTTTC. This translates into CASSYRGAGGPSGANVLTF.

The chain recombines TRBV6-5 with TRBJ2-5; 8 nucleotides align to TRBD1. Germline V lookup: CDR1 MNHEY, CDR2 SVGAGI. J was trimmed by 0 bases and V by 0 bases; bases with no gene match: 0. CDR3 length: 15 residues. For the CDR3, the DNA is TGTGCCAGCAGTTACTCGACAGGGGACCAAGAGACCCAGTACTTC. Translated: CASSYSTGDQETQYF.

Only a few counts were recorded for this clonotype. The CDR3 sequence: CASREGTARETQYF. The CDR3 DNA sequence: TGCGCCAGCAGGGAAGGGACAGCGCGAGAGACCCAGTACTTC. The chain carries TRBV5-1 and TRBJ2-5; 7 nucleotides align to TRBD1. CDR3 length: 14 amino acids. Germline CDR1 reads SGHRS; CDR2 reads YFSETQ. V lost 5 bases, J lost 4 bases, and 8 bases stayed unmatched. The full variable domain, in which reference TRBV5-1 and TRBJ2-5 provide the parts outside the CDR3, is KAGVTQTPRYLIKTRGQQVTLSCSPISGHRSVSWYQQTPGQGLQFLFEYFSETQRNKGNFPGRFSGRQFSNSRSEMNVSTLELGDSALYLCASREGTARETQYFGPGTRLLVL.

The CDR3 coding sequence is TGTGCCAGCAGTTTCCCGCGGCCCAAAGAGACCCAGTACTTC. Its translation is CASSFPRPKETQYF. J is TRBJ2-5 and V is TRBV28; D remains unclear. The CDR3 runs to 14 residues. The germline V gene has CDR1 MDHEN and CDR2 SYDVKM. V dropped 3 bases and J dropped 3 bases, with 11 bases sitting between them.

Only a few counts were recorded for this clonotype. V is TRBV6-5 and J is TRBJ2-6, with D unresolved. The V end lost 7 bases, the J end lost 4 bases, and 5 bases lay between the germline ends. The germline CDR1 and CDR2 sequences are MNHEY and SVGAGI. The CDR3 contains 12 residues. In nucleotides, the CDR3 is TGTGCCAGCACCCGCGGGGCCAACGTCCTGACTTTC. It is translated as CASTRGANVLTF.

The chain is built from TRBV7-2 and TRBJ2-2, with TRBD1 matching over 7 bases. The CDR3 consists of 15 residues. The V and J ends lost 5 bases and 7 bases, in that order; junction bases with no gene match: 10. CDR1 is SGHTA, CDR2 FQGNSA, per germline. CDR3 amino acids: CASSLGTAADGELFF. In DNA, the CDR3 is TGTGCCAGCAGCCTCGGGACAGCCGCTGACGGGGAGCTGTTTTTT.

V gene TRBV24-1 combines with J gene TRBJ2-7, with D tentatively TRBD1 (7 bases). The V and J ends lost 3 bases and 4 bases respectively, with 15 bases between them. The CDR3 covers 15 residues. Per germline, CDR1 KGHDR and CDR2 SFDVKD. The CDR3 DNA reads as TGTGCCACCAGTGATGGAGGGACAGCGGGTTACGAGCAGTACTTC. It codes for CATSDGGTAGYEQYF.

The chain is built from TRBV12-3 or TRBV12-4 and TRBJ2-2; D may be TRBD1 (6 bases). V was pared by 2 bases and J by 4 bases, with 14 bases between. This CDR3 is built from 16 residues. The CDR3 reads CASSLKGAGVTGELFF. The DNA for the CDR3 is TGTGCCAGCAGTTTAAAAGGGGCAGGGGTCACCGGGGAGCTGTTTTTT.

The rearrangement uses TRBV5-6 and TRBJ1-2; TRBD1 matches at 8 bases. Germline V gives CDR1 SGHDT, CDR2 YYEEEE. This CDR3 contains 14 residues. Losses at the gene ends were 1 base for V and 3 bases for J; bases not matched to a gene: 2. The chain's CDR3 is CASSLSGGYYGYTF. The CDR3, as DNA: TGTGCCAGCAGCTTGTCAGGGGGCTACTATGGCTACACCTTC.

This chain uses TRBV18 with TRBJ2-3, with D perhaps given as TRBD1 or TRBD2 (6 bases each). Germline loops: CDR1 KGHSH, CDR2 LQKENI. V lost 5 bases and J 6 bases, leaving 15 bases between the germline ends. CDR3 size: 14 residues. The CDR3 protein is CASSSDGGRDTQYF. DNA of the CDR3: TGTGCCAGCTCATCCGACGGGGGCCGGGATACGCAGTATTTT. The whole variable domain, remainder taken from reference TRBV18 and TRBJ2-3, is NAGVMQNPRHLVRRRGQEARLRCSPMKGHSHVYWYRQLPEEGLKFMVYLQKENIIDESGMPKERFSAEFPKEGPSILRIQQVVRGDSAAYFCASSSDGGRDTQYFGPGTRLTVL.

This clonotype occurred once. The gene calls are TRBV28 and TRBJ2-7; D gene ambiguous. Germline loops: CDR1 MDHEN, CDR2 SYDVKM. Between the trimmed V and J ends, which lost 7 bases and 3 bases, there was a span of 16 bases. The CDR3 runs to 14 residues. CDR3 in DNA: TGTGCCAGCACCCCCTCCCCGTTATACTACGAGCAGTACTTC. It specifies CASTPSPLYYEQYF.

This clonotype has only a few counts. This sequence joins TRBV27 and TRBJ2-6; 11 nucleotides line up with TRBD2. V gave up 2 bases and J gave up 0 bases; unmatched junction bases: 6. This CDR3 region has 19 residues. From germline, CDR1 is MNHEY and CDR2 SMNVEV (reference sequence). The CDR3 nucleotides are TGTGCCAGCAGTTTAAGGCCTAGCGGGGGGTTCTCTGGGGCCAACGTCCTGACTTTC. This sequence encodes CASSLRPSGGFSGANVLTF.

J is TRBJ2-7 and V is TRBV7-2; D may be TRBD1 (6 bases). The germline V and J ends were trimmed by 5 bases and 3 bases, with 11 bases remaining between them. The germline V gene has CDR1 SGHTA and CDR2 FQGNSA. CDR3 length: 13 residues. The DNA for the CDR3 is TGTGCCAGCAGCGCGGACAGAGTCTACGAGCAGTACTTC. Translating it yields CASSADRVYEQYF.

A few counts support this clonotype. This rearrangement joins TRBV7-9 to TRBJ2-1, with no clear D. The V end lost 4 bases, the J end lost 5 bases, and 6 bases lay between the germline ends. The germline V gene encodes CDR1 SEHNR and CDR2 FQNEAQ (reference sequence). The CDR3 contains 12 residues. The CDR3 region has the DNA TGTGCCAGCAGCTCCGCGAACAATGAGCAGTTCTTC. It specifies CASSSANNEQFF. The whole variable domain, remainder taken from reference TRBV7-9 and TRBJ2-1, is DTGVSQNPRHKITKRGQNVTFRCDPISEHNRLYWYRQTLGQGPEFLTYFQNEAQLEKSRLLSDRFSAERPKGSFSTLEIQRTEQGDSAMYLCASSSANNEQFFGPGTRLTVL.

This clonotype was detected only a few times. The V call is TRBV15, the J call TRBJ2-2; 7 nucleotides match TRBD1. The CDR3 extends over 16 amino acids. The germline CDR1 and CDR2 sequences are LNHNV and YYDKDF (reference sequence). After removal of 1 base from V and 5 bases from J, the junction contained 7 bases not matched to a gene. Written as DNA, the CDR3 is TGTGCCACCAGCAGAGGCCCGGGACAGATTACCGGGGAGCTGTTTTTT. This gives the protein CATSRGPGQITGELFF.

V and J are TRBV5-1 and TRBJ2-7, with 9 bases fitting TRBD1. In germline, CDR1 is SGHRS, CDR2 YFSETQ. V gave up 4 bases and J gave up 3 bases; unmatched junction bases: 8. This CDR3 comprises 15 residues. The CDR3 DNA sequence: TGCGCCAGCAGCGCCGGGACAGGGATCGACTACGAGCAGTACTTC. Translated: CASSAGTGIDYEQYF.